These 32 T cell receptor beta chains came from one sample sequenced in a study of T cells in tuberculosis. Sequencing was performed with immunoSEQ multiplex PCR; in TCRdb, only in-frame clones are kept and a portion is missing. The sample lists 50,000 to 65,000 clones, 70% to 90% seen once, with 21% in the top ten. Thawed, overnight-rested PBMC were stained with GMM-loaded CD1B tetramer, viability dye and anti-CD3, then sorted. C32 glucose monomycolate from Rhodococcus equi was loaded onto the CD1B tetramers. The specimen was CD1b-GMM tetramer-negative cells sorted from PBMCs. The source of these receptors is an adult woman with latent tuberculosis.

The rearrangement uses TRBV4-1 and TRBJ1-4; 7 bases match TRBD1. V dropped 0 bases and J dropped 8; count of bases not matched to a gene: 9. This CDR3 has 16 residues. CDR1 and CDR2 (germline): MGHRA, YSYEKL. CDR3 nucleotide sequence: TGCGCCAGCAGCCAAGAGAGGAAGGGGGCCTACGAAAAACTGTTTTTT. Translation: CASSQERKGAYEKLFF.

This chain joins TRBV5-1 and TRBJ2-7, with 9 bases that match TRBD1. Trimming removed 9 bases from V and 5 bases from J; junction bases left unmatched: 9. Per the germline V gene, CDR1 is SGHRS and CDR2 is YFSETQ. This CDR3 has 13 residues. The CDR3 spells CATSTGTGHEQYF. The CDR3 region has the DNA TGCGCCACCTCAACCGGGACAGGGCACGAGCAGTACTTC.

The chain links TRBV7-3 to TRBJ2-3; maybe TRBD1 (6 bases). CDR1 is SGHTA, CDR2 FQGTGA, per germline. Trimming removed 6 bases at V and 3 bases at J, with 10 bases between. CDR3 length equals 13 residues. The CDR3 here is CASRPTGTDTQYF. The CDR3 bases are TGTGCCAGCAGACCAACAGGGACAGATACGCAGTATTTT.

This clone was observed a handful of times. The V and J genes are TRBV4-1 and TRBJ2-2; D is unresolved. V was cut by 0 bases and J by 7 bases, with 9 bases left in between. This CDR3 has 14 amino acids. Germline values: CDR1 MGHRA, CDR2 YSYEKL. The CDR3 DNA sequence: TGCGCCAGCAGCCAAGAATATCGTCTCGGGGAGCTGTTTTTT. It specifies CASSQEYRLGELFF.

This sequence joins TRBV29-1 and TRBJ1-1; 7 bases map to TRBD1. Unmatched junction bases numbered 0, after V lost 7 bases and J lost 1 base. From germline, CDR1 is SQVTM and CDR2 ANQGSEA. The CDR3 length is 11 residues. Here the CDR3 DNA reads TGCAGCGGACAGGGGAACACTGAAGCTTTCTTT. Protein product: CSGQGNTEAFF. Using reference TRBV29-1 and TRBJ1-1 for the parts outside the CDR3, the full variable domain is SAVISQKPSRDICQRGTSLTIQCQVDSQVTMMFWYRQQPGQSLTLIATANQGSEATYESGFVIDKFPISRPNLTFSTLTVSNMSPEDSSIYLCSGQGNTEAFFGQGTRLTVV.

The rearrangement uses TRBV5-1 and TRBJ2-1, with 11 bases aligning to TRBD2. This CDR3 is built from 16 residues. V shed 0 bases, J shed 7 bases, and the junction held 6 bases outside the gene matches. The germline gives CDR1 SGHRS, CDR2 YFSETQ. CDR3 sequence: CASSLAPTSGVNEQFF. The CDR3 DNA reads as TGCGCCAGCAGCTTGGCTCCGACTAGCGGGGTGAATGAGCAGTTCTTC.

This clone has a single count. The V gene is TRBV25-1, the J gene TRBJ1-6; D is unresolved. This CDR3 region has 12 residues. Between the trimmed V and J ends, which lost 4 bases and 10 bases, there was a span of 8 bases. Germline values: CDR1 MGHDK, CDR2 SYGVNS. The CDR3 is CASSVHRSPLHF. CDR3 coding DNA: TGTGCCAGCAGTGTTCACCGGTCACCCCTCCACTTT.

The chain employs TRBV4-3 and TRBJ2-7; D not resolved. Per germline, CDR1 LGHNA and CDR2 YSLEER. V dropped 0 bases and J dropped 2 bases, with 11 bases sitting between them. There are 15 residues in the CDR3. The CDR3 nucleotides are TGCGCCAGCAGCCAAGATCGGGTACTAACCTACGAGCAGTACTTC. It codes for CASSQDRVLTYEQYF.

The rearrangement uses TRBV7-3 and TRBJ2-2; 7 bases are a match to TRBD1. CDR1 is SGHTA and CDR2 is FQGTGA in the germline V gene. V lost 5 bases to trimming and J lost 6 bases; unmatched junction nucleotides: 12. The CDR3 runs 16 residues. The CDR3 region is CASSVTGAQGAGELFF. For the CDR3, the DNA is TGTGCCAGCAGCGTTACCGGGGCCCAGGGGGCCGGGGAGCTGTTTTTT.

This rearrangement joins TRBV2 to TRBJ2-6, with a possible D match to TRBD1 (6 bases). The V gene's germline CDR1 is SNHLY and CDR2 FYNNEI. With 6 bases removed from V and 2 bases from J, the gap between germline ends came to 11 bases. This CDR3 is built from 15 residues. CDR3 residues: CASSPQGTGANVLTF. In DNA, the CDR3 is TGTGCCAGCAGCCCCCAGGGGACTGGGGCCAACGTCCTGACTTTC.

The V call is TRBV11-2, the J call TRBJ2-5; TRBD1 matches 9 bases. The CDR3 is 15 amino acids. Germline V gene sequence: CDR1 SGHAT, CDR2 FQNNGV. Germline trimming cut 7 bases from V and 3 bases from J; bases unmatched to any gene: 9. The CDR3 region has the DNA TGTGCCAGCATCCCAAACAGGGGGCGCGAAGAGACCCAGTACTTC. This encodes CASIPNRGREETQYF.

This chain uses TRBV4-1 with TRBJ2-7; tentative D call: TRBD1 (6 bases). Between the trimmed V and J ends, which lost 2 bases and 3 bases, there was a span of 23 bases. Germline CDR1 reads MGHRA; CDR2 reads YSYEKL. This CDR3 is built from 18 residues. CDR3 region: CASSQWYSGGQRLYEQYF. CDR3 in DNA: TGCGCCAGCAGCCAATGGTACTCCGGCGGACAGAGGCTCTACGAGCAGTACTTC.

This clone has just one count. V is TRBV11-2 and J is TRBJ2-1; TRBD1 might be the D (6 bases). The germline V and J ends were trimmed by 5 bases and 7 bases, with 15 bases remaining between them. Germline V lookup: CDR1 SGHAT, CDR2 FQNNGV. CDR3 size: 14 residues. Here the CDR3 reads CASSPWTEENEQFF. CDR3 bases: TGTGCCAGCAGCCCCTGGACAGAGGAAAATGAGCAGTTCTTC.

The CDR3 protein is CASSPGRRRDEQYF. The CDR3 nucleotides read TGTGCCAGCAGCCCGGGGAGACGGAGGGACGAGCAGTACTTC. V and J are TRBV14 and TRBJ2-7; possible D gene TRBD2, 6 bases. Germline V CDR1 and CDR2: SGHDN, FVKESK. V was shortened by 4 bases and J by 5 bases, with 15 bases between the two germline ends. The CDR3 is made up of 14 amino acids.

This clone has just one count. This chain joins TRBV27 and TRBJ1-1, with 8 positions matching TRBD1. V lost 6 bases and J lost 6; bases outside the gene matches: 3. The CDR3 has 12 amino acids. The germline V gene encodes CDR1 MNHEY and CDR2 SMNVEV (reference sequence). The CDR3 is CASRAGGPEAFF. The CDR3 bases are TGTGCCAGCAGGGCAGGGGGCCCTGAAGCTTTCTTT.

This chain links TRBV6-4 with TRBJ2-2, with D possibly being TRBD2 (6 bases). This CDR3 is 16 amino acids long. Trimming left V 2 bases short and J 5 bases short, with 15 bases between. Germline V gene lookup returns CDR1 MRHNA and CDR2 SNTAGT. The CDR3 DNA sequence: TGTGCCAGCAGTGACCGTCCCGGGACTCGGACCGGGGAGCTGTTTTTT. It yields the protein CASSDRPGTRTGELFF.

The rearrangement joins TRBV9 to TRBJ2-6; possible D gene TRBD2, 6 bases. V was shortened by 3 bases and J by 1 base, with 14 bases between the two germline ends. The CDR3 loop spans 17 amino acids. Germline lookup yields CDR1 SGDLS and CDR2 YYNGEE. CDR3 in amino acids: CASSAPEGRSGANVLTF. The CDR3 bases are TGTGCCAGCAGCGCCCCTGAGGGGAGGTCTGGGGCCAACGTCCTGACTTTC.

This chain uses TRBV28 with TRBJ2-1, with 9 bases fitting TRBD2. Germline CDR1 reads MDHEN; CDR2 reads SYDVKM. Trimming cost V 6 bases and J 13 bases; bases outside gene matches: 22. The CDR3 is 17 amino acids. The CDR3: CASSPRGGGRAKVSQFF. The CDR3 nucleotides are TGTGCCAGCAGCCCCCGGGGGGGCGGGAGGGCCAAGGTCTCACAGTTCTTC.

The chain employs TRBV14 and TRBJ2-3; TRBD2 matches at 13 bases. V was clipped by 4 bases and J by 2 bases; unmatched bases: 6. CDR1 is SGHDN, CDR2 FVKESK, per germline. This CDR3 region has 17 residues. CDR3 nucleotide sequence: TGTGCCAGCAGCCCCCGGGGACTAGCGGGATACACAGATACGCAGTATTTT. As protein: CASSPRGLAGYTDTQYF.

The chain carries TRBV6-5 and TRBJ2-7; 8 nucleotides align to TRBD1. CDR1 is MNHEY, CDR2 SVGAGI, per germline. Germline trimming cut 11 bases from V and 4 bases from J; bases unmatched to any gene: 7. The CDR3 sequence is 12 residues long. Here the CDR3 DNA reads TGTGCCGGGGGACAGGCGGAGTACGAGCAGTACTTC. Protein product: CAGGQAEYEQYF.

The gene calls are TRBV4-3 and TRBJ2-2; tentative D call: TRBD1 (5 bases). CDR1 and CDR2 from the germline V gene are LGHNA and YSLEER. CDR3 length: 14 amino acids. V lost 0 bases to trimming and J lost 7 bases, with 9 bases between them. The DNA for the CDR3 is TGCGCCAGCAGCCAAGACCAGGGTAGCGGGGAGCTGTTTTTT. Its protein is CASSQDQGSGELFF.

This CDR3 is CASSSDRVKTGELFF. The CDR3, as DNA: TGCGCCAGCAGCTCAGACAGGGTAAAGACCGGGGAGCTGTTTTTT. The genes are TRBV4-3 and TRBJ2-2; 7 positions match TRBD1. The CDR3 sequence is 15 residues long. V lost 5 bases to trimming and J lost 5 bases; unmatched junction nucleotides: 8. In germline, CDR1 is LGHNA, CDR2 YSLEER.

The chain couples TRBV7-8 to TRBJ1-2; 9 nucleotides line up with TRBD1. The V segment lost 5 bases and the J segment 8 bases; nucleotides outside the gene matches: 3. This CDR3 is 12 amino acids long. Per germline, CDR1 SGHVS and CDR2 FQNEAQ. This CDR3 reads CASSTTGGGYTF. The CDR3 DNA sequence: TGTGCCAGCAGCACGACAGGGGGAGGCTACACCTTC.

This clone has a single count. This sequence joins TRBV5-4 and TRBJ2-3, with TRBD2 identical over 8 bases. This CDR3 contains 13 residues. Germline V gene sequence: CDR1 SGHNT, CDR2 YYREEE (reference sequence). V dropped 3 bases and J dropped 4; count of bases not matched to a gene: 1. CDR3 nucleotides: TGTGCCAGCAGCTACGGGAGGGCAGATACGCAGTATTTT. Its translation: CASSYGRADTQYF.

The CDR3 DNA is TGTGCCAGCAGCCAAGATGCACTAGCGGGAGGTATCTCCTACGAGCAGTACTTC. Protein: CASSQDALAGGISYEQYF. J is TRBJ2-7 and V is TRBV4-2; 12 nucleotides align to TRBD2. CDR1 is LGHNA and CDR2 is YNFKEQ in the germline V gene. This CDR3 is built from 18 residues. The V segment lost 0 bases and the J segment 0 bases; nucleotides outside the gene matches: 6.

V and J are TRBV28 and TRBJ1-5; D perhaps matches TRBD1 (5 bases). Trimming cost V 5 bases and J 3 bases, with 8 bases left between them. Germline V lookup: CDR1 MDHEN, CDR2 SYDVKM. The CDR3 contains 13 residues. The CDR3 nucleotides read TGTGCCAGCAGTGACAGCTACAATCAGCCCCAGCATTTT. This encodes CASSDSYNQPQHF.

The V and J genes are TRBV28 and TRBJ2-3; 9 nucleotides match TRBD2. This CDR3 region has 15 residues. V shed 9 bases and J 4 bases; nucleotides not matched to a gene: 11. Germline CDR1 reads MDHEN; CDR2 reads SYDVKM. In DNA form, the CDR3 reads TGTGCCAGTGATGATAGCGGGAGTATGGCAGATACGCAGTATTTT. Translation gives CASDDSGSMADTQYF.

The rearrangement links TRBV19 to TRBJ2-3; D is ambiguous. V was cut by 1 base and J by 1 base, with 3 bases left in between. Germline lookup yields CDR1 LNHDA and CDR2 SQIVND (reference sequence). The CDR3 spans 13 residues. CDR3 loop: CASSIVGTDTQYF. The CDR3 DNA sequence: TGTGCCAGTAGTATAGTAGGCACAGATACGCAGTATTTT.

The chain has TRBV6-6 and TRBJ2-7, with 7 nucleotides matching TRBD2. There are 14 residues in the CDR3. After removal of 2 bases from V and 4 bases from J, the junction contained 5 bases not matched to a gene. Germline V gene sequence: CDR1 MNHNY, CDR2 SVGAGI (reference sequence). The CDR3: CASSYVLAQYEQYF. Written as DNA, the CDR3 is TGTGCCAGCAGTTACGTACTAGCGCAATACGAGCAGTACTTC.

The J gene is TRBJ2-7, the V gene TRBV27, with a tentative D call TRBD2 (6 bases). The V end was cut by 6 bases, the J end by 1 base, with 13 bases between. The germline V gene has CDR1 MNHEY and CDR2 SMNVEV (reference sequence). The length of the CDR3 is 14 residues. CDR3 sequence: CASSFGGRSYEQYF. The CDR3 DNA reads TGTGCCAGCAGCTTCGGGGGAAGGTCCTACGAGCAGTACTTC.

This chain uses TRBV7-9 with TRBJ2-1; D might be TRBD2 (7 bases). This CDR3 spans 14 amino acids. Germline loops: CDR1 SEHNR, CDR2 FQNEAQ (reference sequence). V lost 2 bases and J lost 7, with 12 bases in between. CDR3 nucleotides: TGTGCCAGCAGCTTACTCAGGGGAGGGAATGAGCAGTTCTTC. Protein: CASSLLRGGNEQFF.

This chain links TRBV5-1 with TRBJ2-2; possibly TRBD1 for D (6 bases). Germline CDR1 reads SGHRS; CDR2 reads YFSETQ. The CDR3 extends over 15 amino acids. V lost 7 bases to trimming and J lost 4 bases, with 17 bases between them. The CDR3 nucleotides are TGCGCCAGCGCCTTTCGAACAGGGACCACCGGGGAGCTGTTTTTT. Protein sequence: CASAFRTGTTGELFF.